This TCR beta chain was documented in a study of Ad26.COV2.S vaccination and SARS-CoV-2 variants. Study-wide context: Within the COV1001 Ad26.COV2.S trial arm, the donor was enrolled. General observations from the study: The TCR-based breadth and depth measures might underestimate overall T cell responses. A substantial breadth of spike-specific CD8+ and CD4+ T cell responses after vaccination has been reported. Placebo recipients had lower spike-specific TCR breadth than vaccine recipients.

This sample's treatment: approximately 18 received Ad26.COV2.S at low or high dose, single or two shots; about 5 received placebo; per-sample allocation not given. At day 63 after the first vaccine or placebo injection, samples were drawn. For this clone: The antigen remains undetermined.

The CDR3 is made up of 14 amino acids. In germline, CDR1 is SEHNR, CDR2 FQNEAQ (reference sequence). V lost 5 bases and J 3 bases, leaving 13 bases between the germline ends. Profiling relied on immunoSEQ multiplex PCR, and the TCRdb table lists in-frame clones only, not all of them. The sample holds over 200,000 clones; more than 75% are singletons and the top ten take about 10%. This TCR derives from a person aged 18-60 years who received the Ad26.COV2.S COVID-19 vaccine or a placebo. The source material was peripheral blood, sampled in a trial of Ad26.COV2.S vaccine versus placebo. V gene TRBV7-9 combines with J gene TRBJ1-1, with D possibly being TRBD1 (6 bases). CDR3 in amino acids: CASSGRTVYTEAFF. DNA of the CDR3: TGTGCCAGCAGCGGCAGGACAGTCTACACTGAAGCTTTCTTT.